The text below deals with one TCR beta chain. This clone was seen just once. The antigen this receptor binds is unknown. The input lacks base qualities; no much larger clone sits a single base away. Collaborating institutions collected whole blood in K2EDTA tubes following their own protocols. Collaborator samples were shipped for TCRbeta analysis as frozen whole blood, isolated PBMCs, or DNA extracted from either sample type. The sample comes from a study of blood T cell repertoires in COVID-19 (dated by TCRdb to 2018 to 2021). At the level of the whole study: Samples covering the acute and convalescent phases of COVID-19 were provided by collaborators in the United States, Italy and Spain. Deeply sampled blood TCRbeta repertoires from subjects exposed to, actively infected with, or recovered from COVID-19 were included in the dataset. The repertoires were made available in a free public database intended to serve as a resource for research on the immune response to SARS-CoV-2. The material from the prospective study consisted of cDNA or gDNA derived from T cells, B-cell-depleted T cells, or PBMCs. Where available, HLA class I and class II types were obtained from metadata supplied by the sample provider rather than from assay-based typing. Sample metadata almost always included a de-identified subject ID, COVID-19 status, age in years and sex. Samples were obtained from the ongoing ImmuneRACE study (first 160 participants) and from 1,254 subjects provided by 6 global collaborators. On the study overall, not on this receptor specifically: How much clinical and demographic metadata was included differed by source and by participant, and the metadata was provided uncurated.

TCRbeta CDR3 regions were amplified from genomic DNA using the immunoSEQ Assay, a bias-controlled multiplex PCR. Regarding the original processing steps: Nucleated cell counts per sample were estimated from amplification of reference gene primers within the assay. To quantify the absolute abundance of each unique TCRbeta CDR3 rearrangement, sequence reads were collapsed and filtered. Productive Simpson clonality was computed per sample as the square root of Simpson's diversity index over productive rearrangements. This immuneACCESS table, as held by TCRdb, lists in-frame sequences with V and J called but not all clones. Of the missing ones, under half trace to an unresolved V gene in checked studies; the others have no known cause. V and J calls and clone size come straight from that table; D and trimming were deduced from the DNA. The sample contains about 210,000 clones, 80% to 90% of them found a single time. The ten largest account for approximately 8% of the sample.

The source is a woman aged 50 to 60 with active or convalescent COVID-19. The sequencing input was peripheral blood.

This receptor has the CDR3 CATSRDSQGNSPLHF. The nucleotides read TGTGCCACCAGCAGAGATTCGCAGGGGAATTCACCCCTCCACTTT. The V and J genes are TRBV15 and TRBJ1-6; the D region possibly corresponds to TRBD1 (6 bases align). At the junction V is shortened by 0 bases and J by 7 bases, with 10 bases in between. CDR1 and CDR2, looked up from the germline V gene (reference sequence), are LNHNV and YYDKDF. Taken from cysteine to phenylalanine, the CDR3 has 15 residues. Of the read, only the CDR3 DNA is kept; its 45 bases are in frame from base 1.